This T cell receptor (beta chain) appears in the sequencing data of a study of blood T cell repertoires in COVID-19. Study overall: There were acute and convalescent COVID-19 samples, and they came from the United States, Italy and Spain. In each case, the material was cDNA or gDNA derived from T cells, B-cell-depleted T cells, or PBMCs.

Under the authors' procedure: From reference gene primer amplification, estimates of nucleated cell counts were derived. Assay used: immunoSEQ multiplex PCR; TCRdb lists only in-frame clones, some missing. The D gene and trimming were derived from the DNA, and the V and J assignments and clone size from that table. The table has 80,000 or so clones, 82% seen once. Between the trimmed V and J ends, which lost 0 bases and 5 bases, there was a span of 11 bases. Germline CDR1 SGHRS, CDR2 YFSETQ. The CDR3 sequence is 14 residues long. Input material: peripheral blood. The source is a woman aged 70-85 years with acute or convalescent COVID-19. The J gene is TRBJ1-2, the V gene TRBV5-1; D is unresolved. The CDR3 here is CASSLAGDLYGYTF. DNA of the CDR3: TGCGCCAGCAGCTTGGCCGGGGATCTATATGGCTACACCTTC.